The TCR beta chain described here comes from a study of shared clonotypes between healthy human individuals (TCRdb year 2020). Notes on the research overall: The cohort comprised two women and a few men aged 18 to 49 years. Between about 0.8 and 9 billion PBMCs per donor were obtained by leukapheresis. To increase sequencing depth and limit assay-specific biases, TCR repertoire library preparation and sequencing were carried out by different laboratories using diverse techniques. Blood TCR repertoires of roughly five healthy adults were deeply sequenced to estimate repertoire size and the extent of clonotype sharing between individuals. Per donor, three plates each were used for CD4 naive and CD4 memory, two for CD8 naive, and one for CD8 memory. The paper as a whole reports these results and caveats: Approximately 5% of naive CD4, approximately 3.7% of naive CD8, roughly 2.4% of memory CD4, and 0.4% of memory CD8 clonotypes were shared across several donors. Pairwise subsampling indicated that sequencing depth was expected to affect the degree of clonotype sharing among donors. Compared with non-shared clonotypes, the clonotypes found in all four sorted-subset donors had higher generation probabilities. Naive subsets generally had larger estimated clonotype richness than memory subsets. The small number of donors limited the genetic and exposure-history diversity represented. Even with the large sequencing depth, rarefaction of the sorted-subset datasets indicated that sequencing was incomplete. Sampling was restricted to blood, and TCR repertoires in tissues likely differ from the TCR repertoires found in blood.

To note about this clone: Its antigen is currently not known. No per-base quality is available; no much larger clone lies one base away.

TCR CDR3 regions were amplified from genomic DNA by multiplex PCR using the deep immunoSEQ assay. For each cell subset, the extracted genomic DNA was distributed evenly across all wells of several immunoSEQ 96-well plates, and each plate served as one replicate. For sorted subsets, approximately 0.2 ug of genomic DNA, equivalent to around 29,000 T cell genomes, went into each replicate PCR. Purified libraries were quantified with a Qubit 3.0 fluorometer, sized on a Bioanalyzer 2100, and re-quantified with the KAPA Library Quantification kit. A separate single-read 150-cycle Illumina NextSeq 550 flow cell was used to sequence each immunoSEQ 96-well plate. In the paper's pipeline: Because the immunoSEQ output held only junctional sequences and lacked quality scores, the filtering could not match the filtering applied to full-length reads. To assign V/J genes and CDR3, sequences were annotated using PyIR, a Python wrapper for IgBLAST v1.9, with IMGT germline references. Reads were filtered out if the reads had weak V/J assignments (E-value above 1e-6), no CDR3, stop codons, out-of-frame junctions, or ambiguous translated residues. V3J clonotypes were defined as sequences sharing an identical inferred V gene, J gene, and CDR3 amino acid sequence. Percentage overlap between repertoires was calculated by dividing the number of shared unique clonotypes by the size of the smaller repertoire. Richness of each repertoire was evaluated using RTK rarefaction, the Chao1 estimator, and Recon v2.1 estimates of unobserved clonotypes. OLGA was used to compute generation probabilities for all TCRbeta clonotypes that the gDNA method yielded from several donors. In TCRdb, the immuneACCESS table is reduced to in-frame sequences with V and J assigned. These tables do not hold every clone; where another copy was compared, an unresolved V gene accounts for under half, and the others remain unexplained. Clone size and V and J calls were adopted from that table, with D and trimming inferred from the DNA. This sample is represented by approximately 2.3 million clones; more than 85% of them were singletons. The ten top clones hold about 0.37% of the sample.

The germline ends are 21 bases apart after V is trimmed by 6 bases and J by 7 bases. The CDR3 measures 15 amino acids from cysteine to phenylalanine. Solely the CDR3 DNA is kept, with 45 bases framed from the first base. Taken from the germline V gene, the CDR1 and CDR2 loops are KGHSH and LQKENI. Healthy HIV-negative adults with no recently reported acute infections or vaccinations were included as donors. Only Caucasian adults living in Nashville, Tennessee, USA were represented among the donors. Magnetic negative selection was used to enrich CD4+ T cells, after which naive cells were positively selected on CD45RA and the negative fraction became the memory subset. Blood was obtained by leukapheresis, after which PBMCs were separated by Ficoll-Histopaque density gradient centrifugation and cryopreserved in liquid nitrogen vapor phase. Analytical flow cytometry was used to check the purity and quantity of every magnetically sorted T cell population. From each sorted fraction, genomic DNA was isolated and quantified by UV absorbance on a Nanodrop 2000c.

Specimen: naive CD4+ T cells from PBMCs. The label giving this sample's cell subset or site can be read as: CD45RA+ positively selected. The sequence links TRBV18 to TRBJ1-2; TRBD1 is a possible D gene, resting on 6 matching bases. The clonotype comes from a man between 18 and 29 years old in good health. Some clones in this sample may be carry-over from other donors' samples. The DNA reads as follows: TGTGCCAGCTCGTTTGCTCCGGGACAAGTGGGTGGCTACACCTTC. Its protein reads: CASSFAPGQVGGYTF. Beyond the CDR3, the reference TRBV18 and TRBJ1-2 genes provide the residues; the full variable domain reads: NAGVMQNPRHLVRRRGQEARLRCSPMKGHSHVYWYRQLPEEGLKFMVYLQKENIIDESGMPKERFSAEFPKEGPSILRIQQVVRGDSAAYFCASSFAPGQVGGYTFGSGTRLTVV.